These 13 T cell receptor beta chains originate from one sample sequenced in a study of T cell repertoires in cytomegalovirus infection (dated 2019 in TCRdb). TCRdb lists the instrument as Illumina HiSeq 1500. The public reads were quality trimmed at Q25 with fastp and then assembled into clones with MiXCR by TCRdb, keeping productive beta chains. Rows with one shared CDR3 protein collapse into an entry with the most common genes and DNA. For this sample there are more than 200,000 distinct CDR3 sequences; roughly 9.1% appear just once. The ten most abundant clones make up about 14% of the sample. The specimen sequenced was PBMCs. The origin of the receptors is a human donor in good health (CMV status not recorded). Some clones in this sample may be carry-over from other donors' samples.

This clonotype was detected many times. The J gene is TRBJ2-1, the V gene TRBV6-2 or TRBV6-3; TRBD1 aligns across 7 bases. Germline loops: CDR1 MNHEY, CDR2 SVGEGT. The CDR3 has 15 amino acids. The V and J ends lost 0 bases and 4 bases, in that order; junction bases with no gene match: 3. In nucleotides, the CDR3 is TGTGCCAGCAGTTACTCTGGACAGGTTTACAATGAGCAGTTCTTC. Its protein product is CASSYSGQVYNEQFF.

This clonotype was observed at least ten times. The V gene is TRBV7-2, the J gene TRBJ1-4; D uncertain. Looked up from germline, CDR1 is SGHTA and CDR2 is FQGNSA. Trimming shortened V by 1 base and J by 0 bases, and 3 bases separated the two germline ends. The CDR3 is made up of 14 amino acids. The CDR3 sequence: CASSLDATNEKLFF. The CDR3 bases are TGTGCCAGCAGCTTAGATGCAACTAATGAAAAACTGTTTTTT.

This clonotype was detected many times. The V gene is TRBV18, the J gene TRBJ1-3; TRBD1 is a possible D gene (6 bases). With 3 bases removed from V and 0 bases from J, the gap between germline ends came to 18 bases. This CDR3 region has 18 residues. Per the germline V gene, CDR1 is KGHSH and CDR2 is LQKENI. The CDR3 protein is CASSPDSGRLSSGNTIYF. As DNA, the CDR3 is TGTGCCAGCTCACCGGACAGCGGGCGACTCTCCTCTGGAAACACCATATATTTT.

This clonotype turned up a few times. The chain joins TRBV7-2 to TRBJ2-5; TRBD1 aligns across 8 bases. Germline-derived CDR1 and CDR2 are SGHTA and FQGNSA. The CDR3 has 15 amino acids. With 1 base clipped from V and 4 bases from J, the junction kept 5 bases outside the gene matches. CDR3 nucleotide sequence: TGTGCCAGCAGCTTAGTGCGACAGGGGATAGAGACCCAGTACTTC. This encodes CASSLVRQGIETQYF.

The table lists this clonotype with many counts. V is TRBV20-1 and J is TRBJ2-3, with 11 bases matching TRBD2. CDR3 length: 14 amino acids. Trimming took 6 bases from V and 5 from J; bases not matched to a gene: 7. Looked up from germline, CDR1 is DFQATT and CDR2 is SNEGSKA (reference sequence). This chain's CDR3 is CSAHSGRAGDTQYF. In nucleotides, the CDR3 is TGCAGTGCACATAGCGGGAGGGCCGGAGATACGCAGTATTTT.

There are many counts of this clonotype. This CDR3 reads CSAYGPDTQYF. The CDR3 region has the DNA TGCAGTGCCTACGGTCCAGATACGCAGTATTTT. The chain links TRBV20-1 to TRBJ2-3; D is uncertain. V was cut by 6 bases and J by 4 bases, with 8 bases left in between. CDR1 and CDR2 (germline): DFQATT, SNEGSKA (reference sequence). This CDR3 has 11 residues.

This clonotype was recorded many times. This chain connects TRBV19 to TRBJ2-2, with D hard to call. CDR3 length: 14 residues. V dropped 3 bases and J dropped 3 bases, with 8 bases sitting between them. CDR1 LNHDA and CDR2 SQIVND come from the germline V gene (reference sequence). In DNA, the CDR3 is TGTGCCAGTAGTATGTACAGTTACACCGGGGAGCTGTTTTTT. Encoded protein: CASSMYSYTGELFF.

In this sample, this clonotype turned up many times. The chain uses TRBV7-2 and TRBJ2-7; 9 positions agree with TRBD1. CDR3 size: 15 residues. Germline CDR1 and CDR2: SGHTA and FQGNSA. The junction had 7 bases not matched to a gene; V was cut back by 5 bases and J by 2 bases. CDR3 in amino acids: CASSPWTGEAYEQYF. The CDR3 region has the DNA TGTGCCAGCAGCCCCTGGACAGGGGAAGCCTACGAGCAGTACTTC.

This clonotype was seen at least ten times. V and J are TRBV7-2 and TRBJ1-6, with a weak D call TRBD1 (5 bases). Germline CDR1 SGHTA, CDR2 FQGNSA. The CDR3 runs to 16 residues. Deletions cut 5 bases from V and 0 bases from J, with 11 bases between. CDR3: CASSPRQSSYNSPLHF. Here the CDR3 DNA reads TGTGCCAGCAGCCCCAGACAGAGCTCCTATAATTCACCCCTCCACTTT.

This clonotype was counted only a few times. V gene TRBV7-3 combines with J gene TRBJ2-3; D unresolved. Germline V gene lookup returns CDR1 SGHTA and CDR2 FQGTGA. Trimming pared 4 bases from V and 4 bases from J, leaving 9 bases between. The CDR3 has 13 amino acids. The CDR3 sequence is CASSYRWADTQYF. The CDR3 DNA follows: TGTGCCAGCAGCTACCGATGGGCAGATACGCAGTATTTT.

The chain joins TRBV3-1 to TRBJ2-5; D is uncertain. From germline, CDR1 is LGHDT and CDR2 YNNKEL (reference sequence). This CDR3 is built from 11 residues. V was pared by 3 bases and J by 6 bases, with 5 bases between. As DNA, the CDR3 is TGTGCCAGCAGCCACCTGAAGACCCAGTACTTC. It encodes CASSHLKTQYF.

The chain recombines TRBV5-6 with TRBJ2-2; D perhaps matches TRBD2 (6 bases). V lost 0 bases and J 0 bases, leaving 15 bases between the germline ends. In germline, CDR1 is SGHDT, CDR2 YYEEEE. The CDR3 runs to 18 residues. CDR3 DNA: TGTGCCAGCAGCTTGGTCAATCGGAGACTAGCGAACACCGGGGAGCTGTTTTTT. The encoded protein is CASSLVNRRLANTGELFF.

In its sample, this clonotype was seen many times. The chain links TRBV11-2 to TRBJ1-1; 9 bases are a match to TRBD1. The germline gives CDR1 SGHAT, CDR2 FQNNGV. V was pared by 3 bases and J by 9 bases, with 14 bases of the junction left unmatched. The CDR3 runs 16 residues. Here the CDR3 reads CASSLEGTGFRSQAFF. In DNA, the CDR3 is TGTGCCAGCAGCTTGGAGGGGACAGGGTTTCGCTCGCAAGCTTTCTTT.